This TCR beta chain came from a study of molecular identifiers for immune sequencing clone quantification. Libraries of naive CD8 T cells were made from 20,000 to 1,000,000 sorted cells. They used 10%, 30% or 50% RNA. Germline V gives CDR1 SNHLY, CDR2 FYNNEI. Trimming cost V 2 bases and J 5 bases, with 11 bases left between them. This CDR3 has 14 amino acids. In preparing bulk TCR libraries, previously described methods and listed TCR primers were used. One entry per CDR3 protein, called by TCRdb with MiXCR from the PCR reads. Among some 93,000 distinct CDR3 sequences listed, approximately 22% were seen once. In this sample, this clonotype turned up many times. What it binds is unknown. Study-level findings and limits: Even with approximately 1 million naive cells present, spiked Jurkat TCR RNA from one cell was reportedly detectable. Highly expanded clone sizes could end up underestimated if a barcode were shared by identical TCR molecules.

The TCR was taken from a human donor in good health. Some libraries in this study had Jurkat cell RNA spiked in. The V gene is TRBV2, the J gene TRBJ2-3; a weak D match, TRBD1 (5 bases). Sequencing used naive CD8+ T cells from blood, with Jurkat cell RNA spiked in. Subset noted: FACS-sorted CD8+CD4-CCR7+CD45RA+ naive T cells. CDR3 region: CASSEYGALDTQYF. The CDR3 bases are TGTGCCAGCAGTGAATATGGGGCCTTAGATACGCAGTATTTT.